The text below deals with one T cell receptor (beta chain). The sample belongs to a study of blood T cell repertoires in COVID-19. Looking at the study overall: Acute and convalescent COVID-19 samples came from the United States, Italy and Spain. From T cells, B-cell-depleted T cells, or PBMCs came the material, which was cDNA or gDNA.

This CDR3 contains 14 residues. Trimming removed 3 bases from V and 2 bases from J, with 10 bases in between. Germline CDR1 SGDLS, CDR2 YYNGEE. Study processing details: Reference gene primer amplification gave nucleated cell count estimates. Profiled with immunoSEQ multiplex PCR; TCRdb holds only in-frame clones, not every one. Clone size and V and J calls were adopted from that table, with D and trimming inferred from the DNA. The top ten hold under 7.5% of the sample, which has 25,000 to 35,000 clones, 85% seen once. The sequencing input was peripheral blood. The receptor was derived from a man aged 60-69 years with active COVID-19. The rearrangement joins TRBV9 to TRBJ2-3; the D gene is possibly TRBD2 (6 bases). The CDR3 sequence is CASSAGLLTDTQYF. CDR3 nucleotides: TGTGCCAGCAGCGCGGGACTTCTCACAGATACGCAGTATTTT.